These T cell receptor beta chains were read from a single sample in a study of memory CD4+ T cells and cytomegalovirus serostatus. Profiling relied on immunoSEQ multiplex PCR, and the TCRdb table lists in-frame clones only, not all of them. The data contain 50,000 to 55,000 clones, 60% to 80% of them seen just once; the ten biggest clones take up around 0.83%. The sequenced sample consisted of memory CD4+ T cells from blood. The receptors here all came from an adult in good health and CMV-seronegative. Each CDR3 is given with its conserved first and last residue. Each record gives: CDR3 DNA, CDR3 protein, V gene, D gene, J gene, clone size. D genes are given only for firm matches. The size entry is marked missing in some rows and otherwise reads once, few, many or a size class.

CDR3 DNA: TGTGCCAGCCCCGCGGACAGGGGGCGCCGGGAGACCCAGTACTTC
CDR3 protein: CASPADRGRRETQYF
V gene: TRBV2
D gene: TRBD1
J gene: TRBJ2-5
clone size: -

CDR3 DNA: TGCGCCAGCAGTTCTAGCGGGGTCTCCACAGATACGCAGTATTTT
CDR3 protein: CASSSSGVSTDTQYF
V gene: TRBV5-1
D gene: TRBD2
J gene: TRBJ2-3
clone size: -

CDR3 DNA: TGTGCCTGGGGGATAGGGGGGGCCACCGGGGAGCTGTTTTTT
CDR3 protein: CAWGIGGATGELFF
V gene: TRBV30
D gene: -
J gene: TRBJ2-2
clone size: few

CDR3 DNA: TGTGCCAGCAGCTTAGGAGGCAGGGGGATTGAAAAACTGTTTTTT
CDR3 protein: CASSLGGRGIEKLFF
V gene: TRBV5-4
D gene: TRBD1
J gene: TRBJ1-4
clone size: -

CDR3 DNA: TGTGCAGGAAGGCCTGGGGACACCGGGGAGCTGTTTTTT
CDR3 protein: CAGRPGDTGELFF
V gene: TRBV30
D gene: -
J gene: TRBJ2-2
clone size: -

CDR3 DNA: TGTGCCAGCAGTCCCCGGGCTAACTATGGCTACACCTTC
CDR3 protein: CASSPRANYGYTF
V gene: TRBV27
D gene: -
J gene: TRBJ1-2
clone size: -

CDR3 DNA: TGTGCCAGCAGTTCTCAGGACCGACCCTCTGGAAACACCATATATTTT
CDR3 protein: CASSSQDRPSGNTIYF
V gene: TRBV28
D gene: -
J gene: TRBJ1-3
clone size: -

CDR3 DNA: TGTGCCAGCAGCGTAGACCCGATACCCCTGGGCGGGGAGCTGTTTTTT
CDR3 protein: CASSVDPIPLGGELFF
V gene: TRBV9
D gene: -
J gene: TRBJ2-2
clone size: -

CDR3 DNA: TGCGCCAGCAGCTACGGACAGGGGGCTTCCTCCTACGAGCAGTACTTC
CDR3 protein: CASSYGQGASSYEQYF
V gene: TRBV5-1
D gene: TRBD1
J gene: TRBJ2-7
clone size: -

CDR3 DNA: TGTGCCAGCAGTCCCCGCCGGGACGGAGCCTACAATGAGCAGTTCTTC
CDR3 protein: CASSPRRDGAYNEQFF
V gene: TRBV28
D gene: -
J gene: TRBJ2-1
clone size: few

CDR3 DNA: TGCGCCAGCAGCTTGCGTCTAGCGGGGGACCCACAAGAGACCCAGTACTTC
CDR3 protein: CASSLRLAGDPQETQYF
V gene: TRBV5-1
D gene: TRBD2
J gene: TRBJ2-5
clone size: once

CDR3 DNA: TGCGCCAGCAGCCCGCTTCAGCCCCTTAGAGAGACCCAGTACTTC
CDR3 protein: CASSPLQPLRETQYF
V gene: TRBV5-1
D gene: -
J gene: TRBJ2-5
clone size: once

CDR3 DNA: TGTGCCAGCAGGGACAGGGGCGACATGAACACTGAAGCTTTCTTT
CDR3 protein: CASRDRGDMNTEAFF
V gene: TRBV6-1
D gene: TRBD1
J gene: TRBJ1-1
clone size: -

CDR3 DNA: TGTGCCAGCAGCCCCGGGACCCGGTCGTATTTT
CDR3 protein: CASSPGTRSYF
V gene: TRBV11-2
D gene: -
J gene: TRBJ1-3
clone size: medium-sized

CDR3 DNA: TGTGCCACCAGCAGAGATCGGTATGGCTACACCTTC
CDR3 protein: CATSRDRYGYTF
V gene: TRBV15
D gene: -
J gene: TRBJ1-2
clone size: -

CDR3 DNA: TGTGCCAGCAGTGAACCTTCCGGGACTAGCGGGGGGAGATCCTACGAGCAGTACTTC
CDR3 protein: CASSEPSGTSGGRSYEQYF
V gene: TRBV6-1
D gene: TRBD2
J gene: TRBJ2-7
clone size: -

CDR3 DNA: TGTGCCAGCAGCTTAGGACTAGGTCCAGGGACCGATTCACCCCTCCACTTT
CDR3 protein: CASSLGLGPGTDSPLHF
V gene: TRBV13
D gene: -
J gene: TRBJ1-6
clone size: -

CDR3 DNA: TGCGCCAGCAGCACCGGACAGCGGGGGGGCTACACCTTC
CDR3 protein: CASSTGQRGGYTF
V gene: TRBV5-1
D gene: -
J gene: TRBJ1-2
clone size: -

CDR3 DNA: TGCACCGCCGGATCTGGACCCGAGCAGTACTTC
CDR3 protein: CTAGSGPEQYF
V gene: TRBV29-1
D gene: -
J gene: TRBJ2-7
clone size: -

CDR3 DNA: TGTGCCAGCAGCCTAGCCTGGGGAGGGAATAAAGATACGCAGTATTTT
CDR3 protein: CASSLAWGGNKDTQYF
V gene: TRBV7-6
D gene: TRBD2
J gene: TRBJ2-3
clone size: -

CDR3 DNA: TGCGCCAGCAGCGAGGGACAGGGGGCTTCAAACTATGGCTACACCTTC
CDR3 protein: CASSEGQGASNYGYTF
V gene: TRBV5-1
D gene: TRBD1
J gene: TRBJ1-2
clone size: -

CDR3 DNA: TGTGCCAGCAGGAACAGGGGTGGTAGGGAGACCCAGTACTTC
CDR3 protein: CASRNRGGRETQYF
V gene: TRBV6-1
D gene: TRBD1
J gene: TRBJ2-5
clone size: few

CDR3 DNA: TGCAGTGCTAGCGGCAGCTATGGCTACACCTTC
CDR3 protein: CSASGSYGYTF
V gene: TRBV20-1
D gene: -
J gene: TRBJ1-2
clone size: once

CDR3 DNA: TGCGCCAGCAGCCCCACACGGGGACAGGGGAGCTCCTACAATGAGCAGTTCTTC
CDR3 protein: CASSPTRGQGSSYNEQFF
V gene: TRBV5-1
D gene: TRBD1
J gene: TRBJ2-1
clone size: once